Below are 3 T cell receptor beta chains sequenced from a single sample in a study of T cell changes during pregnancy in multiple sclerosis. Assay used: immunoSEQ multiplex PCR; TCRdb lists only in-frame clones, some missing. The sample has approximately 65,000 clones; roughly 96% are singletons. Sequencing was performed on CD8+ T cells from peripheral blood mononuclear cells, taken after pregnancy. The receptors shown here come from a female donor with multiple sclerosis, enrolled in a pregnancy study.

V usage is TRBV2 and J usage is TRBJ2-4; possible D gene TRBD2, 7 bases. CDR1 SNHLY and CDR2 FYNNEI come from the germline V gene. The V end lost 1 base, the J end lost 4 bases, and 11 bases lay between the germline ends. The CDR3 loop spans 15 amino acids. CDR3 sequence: CASSEEGEGKNIQYF. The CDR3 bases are TGTGCCAGCAGTGAAGAGGGGGAGGGGAAAAACATTCAGTACTTC. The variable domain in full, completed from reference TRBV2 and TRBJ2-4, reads EPEVTQTPSHQVTQMGQEVILRCVPISNHLYFYWYRQILGQKVEFLVSFYNNEISEKSEIFDDQFSVERPDGSNFTLKIRSTKLEDSAMYFCASSEEGEGKNIQYFGAGTRLSVL.

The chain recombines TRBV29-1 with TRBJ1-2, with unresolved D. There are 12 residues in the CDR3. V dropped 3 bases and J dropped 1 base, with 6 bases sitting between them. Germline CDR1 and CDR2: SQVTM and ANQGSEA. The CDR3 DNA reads TGCAGCGTTGATGAGAATAACTATGGCTACACCTTC. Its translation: CSVDENNYGYTF.

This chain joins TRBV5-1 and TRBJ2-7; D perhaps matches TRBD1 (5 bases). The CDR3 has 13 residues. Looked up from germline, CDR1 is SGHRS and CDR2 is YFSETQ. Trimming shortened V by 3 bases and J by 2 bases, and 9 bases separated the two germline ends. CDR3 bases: TGCGCCAGCAGCTACGACAGTCCCTACGAGCAGTACTTC. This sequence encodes CASSYDSPYEQYF.